The next 14 T cell receptor beta chains were all read from a single sample in a study of blood T cell repertoires in COVID-19. Only in-frame clones appear in the TCRdb table, and some are missing; sequencing was by immunoSEQ multiplex PCR. The sample includes under 250,000 clones, roughly nine tenths of them seen just once. The sequenced material came from peripheral blood. The receptors shown here come from a man aged 60 to 75 who had recovered from COVID-19.

This clone was found a few times. This chain connects TRBV9 to TRBJ2-1; 13 nucleotides match TRBD2. The CDR3 is 15 residues long. The V segment lost 6 bases and the J segment 8 bases; nucleotides outside the gene matches: 8. Germline V gene sequence: CDR1 SGDLS, CDR2 YYNGEE. The CDR3 DNA reads TGTGCCAGCAATCCGGGACTAGCGGGGAGGGATGAGCAGTTCTTC. Translating gives CASNPGLAGRDEQFF.

The V and J genes are TRBV29-1 and TRBJ2-3; D possibly corresponds to TRBD2 (5 bases). The germline V gene encodes CDR1 SQVTM and CDR2 ANQGSEA. The ends were cut back, 2 bases at V and 12 bases at J, with 15 bases in the middle. There are 12 residues in the CDR3. The CDR3 reads CSVEPAGVSQYF. The CDR3 bases are TGCAGCGTTGAACCGGCCGGGGTTTCACAGTATTTT.

The V and J genes are TRBV2 and TRBJ2-1; 9 bases line up with TRBD2. The junction had 8 bases not matched to a gene; V was cut back by 8 bases and J by 6 bases. This CDR3 has 14 amino acids. Germline assignment: CDR1 SNHLY and CDR2 FYNNEI. The CDR3 spells CASRGRVSGNEQFF. CDR3 in DNA: TGTGCCAGCCGCGGGAGGGTTTCCGGCAATGAGCAGTTCTTC.

The J gene is TRBJ1-1, the V gene TRBV12-5; TRBD1 might be the D (5 bases). Germline values: CDR1 LGHNT, CDR2 FRNRAP. The germline V and J ends were trimmed by 2 bases and 2 bases, with 12 bases remaining between them. This CDR3 is built from 15 residues. CDR3 sequence: CASGLWGQVNTEAFF. The CDR3 DNA is TGTGCTAGTGGTTTGTGGGGCCAGGTTAACACTGAAGCTTTCTTT. The whole variable domain, remainder taken from reference TRBV12-5 and TRBJ1-1, is DARVTQTPRHKVTEMGQEVTMRCQPILGHNTVFWYRQTMMQGLELLAYFRNRAPLDDSGMPKDRFSAEMPDATLATLKIQPSEPRDSAVYFCASGLWGQVNTEAFFGQGTRLTVV.

The chain links TRBV6-6 to TRBJ1-2; D possibly corresponds to TRBD1 (5 bases). Germline CDR1 reads MNHNY; CDR2 reads SVGAGI (reference sequence). This CDR3 spans 16 amino acids. The germline V and J ends were trimmed by 4 bases and 4 bases, with 19 bases remaining between them. This CDR3 is CASSFLRDRDSYGYTF. The CDR3 DNA follows: TGTGCCAGCAGTTTTCTGCGGGACCGCGACTCCTATGGCTACACCTTC.

V is TRBV5-1 and J is TRBJ2-6; possibly TRBD1 for D (6 bases). Germline CDR1 SGHRS, CDR2 YFSETQ. The CDR3 has 17 residues. The germline V and J ends were trimmed by 0 bases and 2 bases, with 12 bases remaining between them. Here the CDR3 DNA reads TGCGCCAGCAGCTTGGGCAGCACAGGGACTGGGGCCAACGTCCTGACTTTC. Encoded protein: CASSLGSTGTGANVLTF.

This chain uses TRBV5-1 with TRBJ1-2; 8 nucleotides line up with TRBD1. The CDR3 is 14 amino acids. V lost 0 bases, J lost 4 bases, and 2 bases stayed unmatched. The germline V gene has CDR1 SGHRS and CDR2 YFSETQ. The CDR3 protein is CASSLGTGSYGYTF. The CDR3 nucleotides read TGCGCCAGCAGCTTGGGGACAGGGAGCTATGGCTACACCTTC.

The CDR3 coding sequence is TGTGCCAGCAGCCCCTCGGGGGAGCGCAATCAGCCCCAGCATTTT. Protein: CASSPSGERNQPQHF. V is TRBV9 and J is TRBJ1-5; TRBD1 is a possible D gene (5 bases). CDR1 and CDR2 (germline): SGDLS, YYNGEE. CDR3 length: 15 residues. Trimming shortened V by 4 bases and J by 2 bases, and 13 bases separated the two germline ends. Drawing the rest from reference TRBV9 and TRBJ1-5, the complete variable domain is DSGVTQTPKHLITATGQRVTLRCSPRSGDLSVYWYQQSLDQGLQFLIQYYNGEERAKGNILERFSAQQFPDLHSELNLSSLELGDSALYFCASSPSGERNQPQHFGDGTRLSIL.

This clone was observed once. As DNA, the CDR3 is TGTGCCAGCAAAGACCTAGAAAGGGGGCGCACCTACGAGCAGTACTTC. This encodes CASKDLERGRTYEQYF. The chain carries TRBV28 and TRBJ2-7; the match to TRBD1 covers 7 bases. This CDR3 is 16 amino acids long. J lost 2 bases, V lost 7 bases, and 14 bases had no gene match. Germline CDR1 MDHEN, CDR2 SYDVKM. Using reference TRBV28 and TRBJ2-7 for the parts outside the CDR3, the full variable domain is DVKVTQSSRYLVKRTGEKVFLECVQDMDHENMFWYRQDPGLGLRLIYFSYDVKMKEKGDIPEGYSVSREKKERFSLILESASTNQTSMYLCASKDLERGRTYEQYFGPGTRLTVT.

Here the CDR3 reads CASSRDRDYEQYF. In DNA form, the CDR3 reads TGTGCCAGCAGCCGGGACAGGGACTACGAGCAGTACTTC. The J gene is TRBJ2-7, the V gene TRBV11-3; TRBD1 agrees at 9 bases. Germline assignment: CDR1 SGHNT and CDR2 YENEEA. Trimming took 5 bases from V and 3 from J; bases not matched to a gene: 2. The CDR3 runs to 13 residues.

V usage is TRBV7-9 and J usage is TRBJ2-1; 7 bases map to TRBD1. V trimming: 5 bases; J trimming: 4 bases; junction bases outside the gene matches: 14. From germline, CDR1 is SEHNR and CDR2 FQNEAQ (reference sequence). The CDR3 contains 17 residues. The CDR3 sequence is CASSQGVFGDRYNEQFF. CDR3 in DNA: TGTGCCAGCAGCCAGGGAGTTTTTGGGGACAGATACAATGAGCAGTTCTTC.

V usage is TRBV5-5 and J usage is TRBJ1-1, with 10 positions matching TRBD1. The ends lost 5 bases at V and 2 bases at J; junction bases unmatched: 9. This CDR3 contains 16 residues. CDR1 and CDR2 (germline): SGHKS, YYEKEE (reference sequence). CDR3 sequence (DNA): TGTGCCAGCAGACCAAGACAGGGGGCGGGAAACACTGAAGCTTTCTTT. Translation: CASRPRQGAGNTEAFF. Drawing the rest from reference TRBV5-5 and TRBJ1-1, the complete variable domain is DAGVTQSPTHLIKTRGQQVTLRCSPISGHKSVSWYQQVLGQGPQFIFQYYEKEERGRGNFPDRFSARQFPNYSSELNVNALLLGDSALYLCASRPRQGAGNTEAFFGQGTRLTVV.

V gene TRBV4-1 combines with J gene TRBJ2-4, with 7 bases lining up with TRBD1. With V trimmed by 2 bases and J by 0 bases, 13 bases remained unmatched. Germline CDR1 MGHRA, CDR2 YSYEKL. The CDR3 covers 19 residues. The CDR3 nucleotides read TGCGCCAGCAGCCAACCGACTCGACAGGGACCACTAGCCAAAAACATTCAGTACTTC. It translates to CASSQPTRQGPLAKNIQYF.

The J gene is TRBJ1-5, the V gene TRBV3-1 (or the pseudogene TRBV3-2); D gene ambiguous. The V end lost 4 bases, the J end lost 6 bases, and 13 bases lay between the germline ends. Germline CDR1 is LGHDT and CDR2 is YNNKEL (reference sequence). This CDR3 region has 14 residues. The DNA of the CDR3 is TGTGCCAGCAGCCCGCGGGAGGGCAGTCAGCCCCAGCATTTT. Encoded protein: CASSPREGSQPQHF.